This TCR beta chain is drawn from a study of shared clonotypes between healthy human individuals. This clone was seen repeatedly, ten times or more. The assay was immunoSEQ multiplex PCR, and TCRdb's table has in-frame clones only and misses some. The sample contains 950,000 to 1,100,000 clones, about three quarters of which appear only once. CDR3 size: 15 residues. CDR1 LNHDA and CDR2 SQIVND come from the germline V gene (reference sequence). V lost 1 base, J lost 4 bases, and 13 bases lay in between. The sequencing sample was made of memory CD4+ T cells sorted from blood. Sample subset: CD45RA-negative fraction. The receptor comes from a man between 18 and 35 years old in good health. The chain joins TRBV19 to TRBJ1-1, with unresolved D. CDR3 region: CASSIGSRGSTEAFF. In DNA, the CDR3 is TGTGCCAGTAGTATAGGGAGCAGAGGGAGCACTGAAGCTTTCTTT.